What follows are 7 T cell receptor beta chains derived from one specimen sequenced in a study of T cell responses to AZD1222 COVID-19 vaccine. Using immunoSEQ multiplex PCR, the repertoire was profiled, and TCRdb retains in-frame clones only, with some absent. The table has 150,000 to 180,000 clones, roughly 90% seen once. Sequencing was performed on peripheral blood, taken on day 0 of AZD1222 vaccination. Receptor source: an adult in good health.

In its sample, this clone was seen once. This sequence joins TRBV19 and TRBJ2-7, with D tentatively TRBD2 (6 bases). The CDR3 loop spans 13 amino acids. Germline lookup yields CDR1 LNHDA and CDR2 SQIVND (reference sequence). V dropped 3 bases and J dropped 5 bases, with 11 bases sitting between them. The CDR3, as DNA: TGTGCCAGTAGTATGCGGGGAGTCCACGAGCAGTACTTC. Protein product: CASSMRGVHEQYF.

The chain joins TRBV11-2 to TRBJ2-3; D gene unclear. In germline, CDR1 is SGHAT, CDR2 FQNNGV. Deletions cut 3 bases from V and 6 bases from J, with 7 bases between. The CDR3 consists of 12 residues. DNA for the CDR3: TGTGCCAGCAGCTTTTCGTCGGATACGCAGTATTTT. Its protein is CASSFSSDTQYF.

This clone has more than one count but fewer than ten. The V gene is TRBV7-2, the J gene TRBJ2-2; the D gene is possibly TRBD1 (5 bases). The ends were cut back, 4 bases at V and 2 bases at J, with 8 bases in the middle. CDR3 length: 14 amino acids. In germline, CDR1 is SGHTA, CDR2 FQGNSA. This CDR3 is CASSSRENTGELFF. The CDR3 region has the DNA TGTGCCAGCAGCTCCAGGGAAAACACCGGGGAGCTGTTTTTT.

The chain is built from TRBV4-3 and TRBJ2-3; 10 positions agree with TRBD1. Per germline, CDR1 LGHNA and CDR2 YSLEER. The CDR3 is 17 residues long. V was pared by 0 bases and J by 7 bases, with 10 bases of the junction left unmatched. The CDR3 DNA is TGCGCCAGCAGCCAAGATCTCGGGACAGGGGCCGCGAATACGCAGTATTTT. Its translation: CASSQDLGTGAANTQYF.

The chain joins TRBV19 to TRBJ2-3, with TRBD1 matching 7 bases. CDR3 length: 14 amino acids. CDR1 and CDR2 from the germline V gene are LNHDA and SQIVND (reference sequence). V trimming: 6 bases; J trimming: 0 bases; junction bases outside the gene matches: 3. CDR3 sequence: CASRTGTSTDTQYF. The CDR3 nucleotides read TGTGCCAGTAGGACAGGGACAAGCACAGATACGCAGTATTTT. Using reference TRBV19 and TRBJ2-3 for the parts outside the CDR3, the full variable domain is DGGITQSPKYLFRKEGQNVTLSCEQNLNHDAMYWYRQDPGQGLRLIYYSQIVNDFQKGDIAEGYSVSREKKESFPLTVTSAQKNPTAFYLCASRTGTSTDTQYFGPGTRLTVL.

This sequence joins TRBV15 and TRBJ1-2, with a weak D call TRBD1 (6 bases). The CDR3 consists of 17 residues. V dropped 0 bases and J dropped 4 bases, with 18 bases sitting between them. Germline CDR1 is LNHNV and CDR2 is YYDKDF (reference sequence). CDR3 sequence reads: CATSRESSGQSSYGYTF. Written as DNA, the CDR3 is TGTGCCACCAGCAGAGAGTCGAGCGGACAGAGTTCCTATGGCTACACCTTC.

The chain recombines TRBV28 with TRBJ2-2; D not resolved. This CDR3 has 15 residues. Trimming stripped 5 bases from V and 2 bases from J, with 12 bases between. Germline V CDR1 and CDR2: MDHEN, SYDVKM. As DNA, the CDR3 is TGTGCCAGCAGTCCAAGTCCAGTCAACACCGGGGAGCTGTTTTTT. It encodes CASSPSPVNTGELFF. Full variable domain (remainder filled in from reference TRBV28 and TRBJ2-2): DVKVTQSSRYLVKRTGEKVFLECVQDMDHENMFWYRQDPGLGLRLIYFSYDVKMKEKGDIPEGYSVSREKKERFSLILESASTNQTSMYLCASSPSPVNTGELFFGEGSRLTVL.